The T cell receptor beta chain described here comes from a study of blood T cell repertoires in COVID-19 (dated by TCRdb to the early 2020s). Regarding the complete study: Samples covering the acute and convalescent phases of COVID-19 were provided by collaborators in the United States, Italy and Spain. The repertoires were released in a freely available public database meant as a resource for research on the immune response to SARS-CoV-2. The prospective study material was composed of cDNA or gDNA derived from T cells, B-cell-depleted T cells, or PBMCs. Deeply sampled blood TCRbeta repertoires from subjects exposed to, actively infected with, or recovered from COVID-19 were included in the dataset. Samples were obtained from the ongoing ImmuneRACE study (first 160 participants) and from some 1,300 subjects provided by 6 global collaborators. The sample metadata nearly always contained a de-identified subject ID, COVID-19 status, age in years and sex. Where HLA class I and class II types were available, the types were taken from metadata supplied by the sample provider, not from assay-based typing. The full study reports these points: Clinical and demographic metadata were provided uncurated, with the amount varying by source and participant.

Each collaborating institution followed its own protocols to collect whole blood in K2EDTA tubes. For TCRbeta analysis, collaborator samples were shipped as frozen whole blood, as isolated PBMCs, or as DNA extracted from either sample type. CDR1 SNHLY and CDR2 FYNNEI were looked up in the germline V gene. The CDR3 has 15 amino acids, counting the end cysteine and phenylalanine. Only the CDR3 DNA is retained, 45 bases long and in frame from the first base. The V and J ends are trimmed by 6 bases and 3 bases, leaving 14 bases between them. TCRbeta CDR3 regions were amplified from genomic DNA by means of the immunoSEQ Assay, a bias-controlled multiplex PCR. Per the source publication's procedure: Nucleated cell counts per sample were estimated from amplification of reference gene primers within the assay. To quantify the absolute abundance of each unique TCRbeta CDR3 rearrangement, sequence reads were collapsed and filtered. For each sample, productive Simpson clonality was calculated by taking the square root of Simpson's diversity index across productive rearrangements. As stored in TCRdb, this immuneACCESS dataset retains in-frame rearrangements with V and J assigned. A fraction of the clones does not appear; measured against another copy, unresolved V genes explain less than half of the discrepancy, and the remainder lacks a known reason. D and trimming come from the DNA, and the V and J calls and clone size come from that table. The sample table contains fewer than 250,000 clones; only one count was recorded for approximately 79% of them. Of the sample, around 12% falls within the top ten clones.

Notes on this clone: Its antigen is unknown. No clone much larger than this one lies a single base away; base qualities are absent.

The sample comprised peripheral blood. The TCR sequence derives from a woman in her 50s with acute or convalescent COVID-19. The chain couples TRBV2 to TRBJ1-4; the D gene is perhaps TRBD1, from 6 matching bases. The nucleotides read TGTGCCAGCAGCGCCCCACAGGGTTCTAATGAAAAACTGTTTTTT. The resulting protein is CASSAPQGSNEKLFF.